Sequencing of this T cell receptor (beta chain) was carried out in a study of naive and memory T cell subsets. This clonotype occurred a few times. Two oligonucleotides, mixed equimolar, formed the beta constant-region primer covering TRBC1 and TRBC2. TCRdb passed the UMI-ligation and nested PCR reads through MiXCR, listing each CDR3 protein once. The sample consists of about 21,000 distinct CDR3 sequences, roughly 11% of them appearing once. Per germline, CDR1 MNHEY and CDR2 SVGEGT. CDR3 length: 19 amino acids. The ends lost 2 bases at V and 3 bases at J; junction bases unmatched: 14. The chain recombines TRBV6-2 or TRBV6-3 with TRBJ2-1, with TRBD2 identical over 9 bases. This TCR was sampled from a human donor in good health. Sequenced material: central memory CD8+ T cells from blood. CDR3 loop: CASSYTEGRGLAYYNEQFF. CDR3 bases: TGTGCCAGCAGTTACACTGAGGGGCGGGGACTAGCTTACTACAATGAGCAGTTCTTC.